This TCR beta chain came from a study of cytomegalovirus exposure and HLA in healthy donors. Study results and limitations: A classifier reportedly called cytomegalovirus status with high sensitivity and specificity. In vitro testing confirmed a few CMV-associated chains as specific for CMV antigens.

V lost 1 base and J lost 5, with 9 bases in between. The CDR3 consists of 14 residues. From germline, CDR1 is SGDLS and CDR2 YYNGEE. The PCR was carried out with 60 Vbeta primers and 13 Jbeta primers. Per the original methods: As a later analysis found, there were roughly 80 million unique TCR beta chains, of which around 9.9 million were shared. Generated by immunoSEQ multiplex PCR, the TCRdb table keeps only in-frame clones and is missing some. The V and J calls and clone size were taken over from that table, and D and trimming were inferred from the DNA. This table has approximately 210,000 clones, around 79% appearing once. Concerning this clone: The target antigen is unknown.

The TCR sequence derives from a male donor in good health and CMV-seropositive. The sample taken for sequencing was PBMCs. The chain has TRBV9 and TRBJ2-2, with a weak D call TRBD1 (5 bases). CDR3: CASSVRQLTGELFF. CDR3 DNA sequence: TGTGCCAGCAGCGTAAGACAGCTTACCGGGGAGCTGTTTTTT.